These T cell receptor beta chains were read from a single sample in a study of shared clonotypes between healthy human individuals. Using immunoSEQ multiplex PCR, the repertoire was profiled, and TCRdb retains in-frame clones only, with some absent. This table has approximately 2.1 million clones, 85% to 95% appearing once. The sample consisted of naive CD4+ T cells from PBMCs. Receptors were obtained from a man between 18 and 29 years old in good health. Some clones in this sample may be carry-over from other donors' samples. Both conserved end residues are part of each CDR3. D genes are given only for firm matches. Not every row has a clone size; where given, it reads once, few, many or a size class.

TRBJ2-5 | TRBV5-6 | - | - | TGTGCCAGCAGCTTGGCCGCGCCCCAAGAGACCCAGTACTTC | CASSLAAPQETQYF
TRBJ1-2 | TRBV27 | - | TRBD1 | TGTGCCAGCAGTTCCGTAGGGACAGGGTACTATGGCTACACCTTC | CASSSVGTGYYGYTF
TRBJ1-5 | TRBV28 | - | - | TGTGCCAGCTCGGGGAGCAATCAGCCCCAGCATTTT | CASSGSNQPQHF
TRBJ1-5 | TRBV7-2 | - | - | TGTGCCAGCAGCTTATCAGTTAATAGCAATCAGCCCCAGCATTTT | CASSLSVNSNQPQHF
TRBJ2-7 | TRBV2 | - | - | TGTGCCAGCAGTGAAGGTATAGCATCCAAAGAGCAGTACTTC | CASSEGIASKEQYF
TRBJ2-7 | TRBV27 | - | TRBD2 | TGTGCCAGCAGTTTCCTCGGGACTAGATCGCACGAGCAGTACTTC | CASSFLGTRSHEQYF
TRBJ2-5 | TRBV28 | - | - | TGTGCCAGCAGCCCTGGTACAAACGGCCAAGAGACCCAGTACTTC | CASSPGTNGQETQYF
TRBJ1-2 | TRBV4-2 | - | - | TGTGCCAGCAGCCAAGATAATTTGGGACTCTATGGCTACACCTTC | CASSQDNLGLYGYTF
TRBJ2-5 | TRBV10-3 | - | - | TGTGCCATCAGTGAGCAGGGGAAAGAGACCCAGTACTTC | CAISEQGKETQYF
TRBJ1-5 | TRBV28 | - | - | TGTGCCACCCAGAACAGTAATCAGCCCCAGCATTTT | CATQNSNQPQHF
TRBJ1-1 | TRBV2 | - | - | TGTGCCAGCAGTAGAGAAACAGGGAGTCGGGCGAACACTGAAGCTTTCTTT | CASSRETGSRANTEAFF
TRBJ2-1 | TRBV4-1 | - | - | TGCGCCAGCAGCATTTATTCAGTATCCTACAATGAGCAGTTCTTC | CASSIYSVSYNEQFF
TRBJ1-3 | TRBV5-4 | - | TRBD1 | TGTGCCAGCAGCTCGGGACAGACCCGCTCTGGAAACACCATATATTTT | CASSSGQTRSGNTIYF
TRBJ2-1 | TRBV29-1 | - | - | TGCAGCGCCGGGGCACAGGGAAACTACAATGAGCAGTTCTTC | CSAGAQGNYNEQFF
TRBJ1-4 | TRBV7-2 | - | - | TGTGCCAGCAGCTTAGGACAGCTTCTTAATGAAAAACTGTTTTTT | CASSLGQLLNEKLFF
TRBJ1-1 | TRBV7-2 | - | - | TGTGCCAGCAGCCGGACAGCAAGGGAAGCTTTCTTT | CASSRTAREAFF
TRBJ2-1 | TRBV4-3 | - | TRBD1 | TGCGCCAGCAGCCGGGACAGGTTCAATGAGCAGTTCTTC | CASSRDRFNEQFF
TRBJ1-2 | TRBV5-1 | - | - | TGCGCCAGCAGCTTGGGAGGAGACTATGGCTACACCTTC | CASSLGGDYGYTF
TRBJ2-1 | TRBV30 | few | TRBD2 | TGTGCCTGGAGTGTGGGGACTAGCGGGGGGAAGTTCTTC | CAWSVGTSGGKFF
TRBJ1-2 | TRBV27 | - | - | TGTGCCAGCAGTACCCTTGGGGGGGGTAACTATGGCTACACCTTC | CASSTLGGGNYGYTF
TRBJ1-1 | TRBV30 | - | - | TGTGCCTGGAGTCCGGGACCGGAGGAAGCTTTCTTT | CAWSPGPEEAFF
TRBJ1-5 | TRBV7-8 | - | - | TGTGCCAGCAGCTATACAGGCGAGAATCAGCCCCAGCATTTT | CASSYTGENQPQHF
TRBJ2-1 | TRBV4-1 | once | - | TGCGCCAGCAGCCAAACAGGGAGGTCCTACAATGAGCAGTTCTTC | CASSQTGRSYNEQFF
TRBJ2-7 | TRBV2 | once | TRBD2 | TGTGCCAGCACCGAAGGAGGCGGGAGAGCATCCTACGAGCAGTACTTC | CASTEGGGRASYEQYF
TRBJ2-7 | TRBV2 | - | - | TGTGCCAGCAGTGAGATGGGGCAGTTCAAGGAGCAGTACTTC | CASSEMGQFKEQYF
TRBJ1-2 | TRBV14 | once | TRBD1 | TGTGCCAGCAGCCAACGAGGACCGGGACAGGGAAAACAATATGGCTACACCTTC | CASSQRGPGQGKQYGYTF
TRBJ1-1 | TRBV7-2 | once | - | TGTGCCAGCAGCCCAGCATACGGAAACACTGAAGCTTTCTTT | CASSPAYGNTEAFF
TRBJ2-5 | TRBV7-2 | - | - | TGTGCCAGCAGCGCCCCCAGCCAAGAGACCCAGTACTTC | CASSAPSQETQYF
TRBJ1-6 | TRBV5-1 | - | - | TGCGCCAGCAGCTTGGACACAGTCACCTATAATTCACCCCTCCACTTT | CASSLDTVTYNSPLHF
TRBJ2-5 | TRBV5-1 | - | - | TGCGCCAGCAGCTTGGCCACCCGGCCGGAAGAGACCCAGTACTTC | CASSLATRPEETQYF
TRBJ2-7 | TRBV2 | - | - | TGTGCCAGCAGTGGGACTGGAATGATGTACGAGCAGTACTTC | CASSGTGMMYEQYF
TRBJ2-7 | TRBV2 | - | TRBD2 | TGTGCCAGCAGTGCGGGGCTGAGCGGGGACTCCCGGCCCTACGAGCAGTACTTC | CASSAGLSGDSRPYEQYF
TRBJ2-7 | TRBV11-2 | once | TRBD2 | TGTGCCAGCAGCTTAGCGGGGGGTAGCGGGATGTACGAGCAGTACTTC | CASSLAGGSGMYEQYF
TRBJ1-4 | TRBV7-2 | - | - | TGTGCCAGCAGCTTAATATCGGCAGGCGATGAAAAACTGTTTTTT | CASSLISAGDEKLFF